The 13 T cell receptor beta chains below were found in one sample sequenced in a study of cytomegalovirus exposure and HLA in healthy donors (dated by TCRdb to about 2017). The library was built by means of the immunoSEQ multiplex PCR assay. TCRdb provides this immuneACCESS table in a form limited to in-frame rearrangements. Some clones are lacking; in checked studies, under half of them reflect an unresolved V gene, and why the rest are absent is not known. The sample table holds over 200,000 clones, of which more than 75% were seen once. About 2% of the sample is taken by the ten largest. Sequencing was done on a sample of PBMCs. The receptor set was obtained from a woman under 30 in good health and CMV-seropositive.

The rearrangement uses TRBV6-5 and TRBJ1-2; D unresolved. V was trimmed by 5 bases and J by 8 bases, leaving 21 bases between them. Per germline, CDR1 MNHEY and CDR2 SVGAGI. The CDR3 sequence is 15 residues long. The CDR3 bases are TGTGCCAGCAGTACGGCCTCGGAGGTAACGAAGGGCTACACCTTC. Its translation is CASSTASEVTKGYTF.

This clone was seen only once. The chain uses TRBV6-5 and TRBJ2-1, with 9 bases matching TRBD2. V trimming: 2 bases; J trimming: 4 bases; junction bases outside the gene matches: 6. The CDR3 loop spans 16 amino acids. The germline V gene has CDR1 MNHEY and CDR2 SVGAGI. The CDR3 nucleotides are TGTGCCAGCAGTTACCGGGCTAGCGGGGCGTACAATGAGCAGTTCTTC. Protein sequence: CASSYRASGAYNEQFF.

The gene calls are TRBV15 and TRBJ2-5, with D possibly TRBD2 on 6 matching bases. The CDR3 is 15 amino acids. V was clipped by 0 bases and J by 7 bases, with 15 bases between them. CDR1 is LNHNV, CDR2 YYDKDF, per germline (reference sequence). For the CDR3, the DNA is TGTGCCACCAGCAGAGATGGGAGGCAGGGAGGGACCCAGTACTTC. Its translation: CATSRDGRQGGTQYF.

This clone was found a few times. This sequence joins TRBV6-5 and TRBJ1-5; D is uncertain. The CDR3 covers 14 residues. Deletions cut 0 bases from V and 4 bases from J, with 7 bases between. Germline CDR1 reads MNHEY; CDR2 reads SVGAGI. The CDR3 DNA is TGTGCCAGCAGTTACTCGTCAGTTAATCAGCCCCAGCATTTT. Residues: CASSYSSVNQPQHF.

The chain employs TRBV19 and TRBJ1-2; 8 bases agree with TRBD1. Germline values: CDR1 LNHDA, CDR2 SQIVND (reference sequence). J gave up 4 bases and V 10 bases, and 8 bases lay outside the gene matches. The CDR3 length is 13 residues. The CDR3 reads CATKQGGGYGYTF. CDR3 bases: TGTGCCACAAAACAGGGGGGCGGCTATGGCTACACCTTC.

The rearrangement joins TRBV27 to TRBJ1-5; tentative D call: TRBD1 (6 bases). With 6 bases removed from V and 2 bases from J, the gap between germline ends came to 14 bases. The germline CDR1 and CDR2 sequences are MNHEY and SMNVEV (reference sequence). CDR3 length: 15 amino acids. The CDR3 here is CASSLTGFGNQPQHF. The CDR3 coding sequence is TGTGCCAGCAGCCTAACAGGGTTTGGCAATCAGCCCCAGCATTTT.

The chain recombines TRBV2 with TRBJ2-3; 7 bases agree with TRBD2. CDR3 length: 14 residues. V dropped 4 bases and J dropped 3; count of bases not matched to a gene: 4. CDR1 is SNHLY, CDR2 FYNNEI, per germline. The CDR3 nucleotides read TGTGCCAGCAGTGGTAGTAGCGGGACAGATACGCAGTATTTT. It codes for CASSGSSGTDTQYF.

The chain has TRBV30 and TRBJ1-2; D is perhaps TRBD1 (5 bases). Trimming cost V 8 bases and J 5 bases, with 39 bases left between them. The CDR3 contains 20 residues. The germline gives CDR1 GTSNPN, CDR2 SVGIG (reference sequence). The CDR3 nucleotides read TGTGCCATCCCTGTTAATAGGGGTAGCCATGAACAGCGCCCCGCATATGGCTACACCTTC. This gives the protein CAIPVNRGSHEQRPAYGYTF.

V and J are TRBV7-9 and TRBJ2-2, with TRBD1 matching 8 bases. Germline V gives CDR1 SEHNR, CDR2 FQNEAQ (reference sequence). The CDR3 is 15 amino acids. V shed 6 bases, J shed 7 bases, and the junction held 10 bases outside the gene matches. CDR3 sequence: CASRDREVGDGELFF. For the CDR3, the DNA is TGTGCCAGCAGGGACAGGGAAGTCGGGGACGGGGAGCTGTTTTTT.

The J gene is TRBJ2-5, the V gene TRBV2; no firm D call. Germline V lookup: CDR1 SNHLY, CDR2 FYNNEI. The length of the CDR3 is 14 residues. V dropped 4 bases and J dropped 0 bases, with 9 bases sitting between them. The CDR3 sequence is CASSGSDYQETQYF. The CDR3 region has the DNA TGTGCCAGCAGTGGTTCAGATTACCAAGAGACCCAGTACTTC.

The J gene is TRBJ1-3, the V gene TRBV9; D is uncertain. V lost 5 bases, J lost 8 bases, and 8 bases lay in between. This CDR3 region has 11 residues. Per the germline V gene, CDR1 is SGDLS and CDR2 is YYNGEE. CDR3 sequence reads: CASSRGDTIYF. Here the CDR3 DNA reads TGTGCCAGCAGTCGAGGAGACACCATATATTTT.

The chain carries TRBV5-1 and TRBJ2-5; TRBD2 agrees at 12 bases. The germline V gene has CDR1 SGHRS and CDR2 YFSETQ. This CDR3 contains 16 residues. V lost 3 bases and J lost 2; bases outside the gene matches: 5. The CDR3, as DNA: TGCGCCAGCAGCTGGGGGGGACTAGCGGGTCAAGAGACCCAGTACTTC. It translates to CASSWGGLAGQETQYF.

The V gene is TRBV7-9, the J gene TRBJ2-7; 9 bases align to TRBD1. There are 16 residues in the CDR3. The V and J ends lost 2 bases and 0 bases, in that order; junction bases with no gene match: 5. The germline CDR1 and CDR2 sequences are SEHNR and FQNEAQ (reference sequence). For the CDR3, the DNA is TGTGCCAGCAGCTTATGGGGGACAGGGACCTCCTACGAGCAGTACTTC. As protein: CASSLWGTGTSYEQYF. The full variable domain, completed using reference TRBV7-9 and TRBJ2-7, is DTGVSQNPRHKITKRGQNVTFRCDPISEHNRLYWYRQTLGQGPEFLTYFQNEAQLEKSRLLSDRFSAERPKGSFSTLEIQRTEQGDSAMYLCASSLWGTGTSYEQYFGPGTRLTVT.